The present entry profiles one TCR beta chain with its context. No cognate antigen has been identified for it. Base qualities are not provided; no much larger clone lies one nucleotide away. The sample comes from a study of immune heterogeneity within non-small cell lung tumors (dated 2018 in TCRdb). With respect to the entire study: By histology, a handful of squamous cell carcinomas, 10 to 11 non-squamous carcinomas and 1 tumor not otherwise specified were included. Binding of neoantigens to the HLA alleles of each patient was predicted with netMHCpan-3.0 for mutant peptides of 8 to 11 amino acids. To examine intratumoral immune heterogeneity, the study used whole-exome sequencing, RNA-seq and TCR beta repertoire sequencing on multiple spatially distinct regions of each NSCLC tumor. Transcriptome data were available for just 44 loci from about 12 patients, whereas TCR repertoire analysis spanned fewer than 65 tumor loci from around 15 patients.

V is shortened by 5 bases, J by 0 bases, and the region joining them spans 8 bases. The CDR3 goes from the cysteine to the phenylalanine over 14 residues. Only the CDR3 DNA stays, 42 bases, in frame from base 1. The germline V gene supplies CDR1 SGHVS and CDR2 FQNEAQ. The TCR beta CDR3 region was amplified with a multiplex PCR system whose first round of about 9 cycles used 32 V-gene forward primers and 13 J-gene reverse primers. First-round PCR used a QIAGEN Multiplex PCR Kit, and primer sequences were filed in Chinese patent CN105087789A. Illumina universal primers were attached in a second round of PCR run with the Phusion High-Fidelity PCR Kit. The TCR libraries underwent paired-end sequencing with a read length of 151 bp on the Illumina HiSeq X Ten platform. The published analysis was carried out like this. Cutadapt removed reads without multiplex PCR primers, PEAR merged read pairs, and MiXCR with default settings called CDR3 regions. Shannon entropy measured repertoire diversity, while clonality was calculated as one minus the Shannon entropy divided by the ln of the count of productive unique sequences. Dominant or high-frequency T-cell clones were defined as clonotypes at frequencies of at least 0.5%. TCRdb trimmed public reads at Q25 via fastp, called clones via MiXCR and kept in-frame beta chains. Merged by CDR3 protein, the rows form single entries marked with the most common genes and DNA. TCRdb, not the original authors, processed these V and J calls. Here the sample has 25,000 to 40,000 distinct CDR3 sequences; around 30% occur a single time. About 4% of the sample is in the top ten clones.

Genomic DNA extracted from bulk tumor tissue served as TCR template, with 600 ng gDNA amplified per sample. During surgery, multiple biopsies were taken from each primary tumor and placed as far apart as possible within the tumor mass. The study cohort was described as untreated, and patients were newly diagnosed NSCLC cases undergoing curative surgery. Donors were some 15 newly diagnosed non-small cell lung cancer patients undergoing surgery with curative intent. Two independent pathologists examined the resected tumor masses. Only DNA and RNA samples of high quality went on to sequencing. What the study reported, not specific to this receptor: Local T-cell repertoire clonality showed a statistically significant but moderate positive correlation with local tumor mutational burden (R approximately 0.34). High-frequency TCR beta clonotypes were largely distinct between individual patients. Within a patient, identical dominant CDR3B clonotypes were found to recur across loci, yet unique high-frequency clones were also harbored in different tumor locations.

This receptor was taken from a man between 35 and 55 years old with non-small cell lung cancer. The chain links TRBV7-8 with TRBJ1-3; the D gene remains uncertain. The material sequenced was lung tumor tissue. The nucleotide sequence reads TGTGCCAGCAGCCCAGGATCCTCTGGAAACACCATATATTTT. The resulting protein is CASSPGSSGNTIYF.